This TCR beta chain appears in the sequencing data of a study of blood T cells in healthy people across ages. Study-level points and caveats: The long-lived group displayed more naive CD4+ cells, plus higher diversity, than the aged donors did. Age showed a roughly linear inverse relationship with TCR beta diversity per million T cells. It was held that diversity estimates obtained from one million T cells represented underestimates.

Note on this clonotype: No antigen is known for it.

Primers used in a second PCR of roughly 7 to 12 cycles were a sample-barcoded 5' primer and a J-beta primer mix. Every sample gave at least 2.5 million paired-end reads containing CDR3. TCRdb processed the 5' RACE reads anew with MiXCR; each CDR3 protein has one entry. The sample contains around 1.5 million distinct CDR3 sequences, approximately 59% of which appear only once. CDR1 is SQVTM and CDR2 is ANQGSEA in the germline V gene. This CDR3 region has 14 residues. V was trimmed by 2 bases and J by 5 bases, leaving 15 bases between them. Sequenced: blood. The receptor's source is a man between 18 and 35 years old in good health. This chain connects TRBV29-1 to TRBJ1-1; no definite D call. CDR3 sequence (DNA): TGCAGCGTTGAACCCTCGGGCCTGGGGACTGAAGCTTTCTTT. Protein product: CSVEPSGLGTEAFF.